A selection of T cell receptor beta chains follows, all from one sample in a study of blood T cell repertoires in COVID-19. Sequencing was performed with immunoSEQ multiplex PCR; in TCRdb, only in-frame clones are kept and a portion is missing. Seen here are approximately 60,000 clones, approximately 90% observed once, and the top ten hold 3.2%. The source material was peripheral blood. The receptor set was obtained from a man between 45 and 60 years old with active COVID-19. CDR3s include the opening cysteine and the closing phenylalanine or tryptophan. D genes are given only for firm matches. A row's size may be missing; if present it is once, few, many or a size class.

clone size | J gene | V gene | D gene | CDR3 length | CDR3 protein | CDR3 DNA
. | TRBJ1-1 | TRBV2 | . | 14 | CASSSTGSNTEAFF | TGTGCCAGCAGTTCCACAGGGTCGAACACTGAAGCTTTCTTT
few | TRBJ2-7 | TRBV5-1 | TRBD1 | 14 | CASSSEDRAYEQYF | TGCGCCAGCAGCTCGGAGGACAGGGCCTACGAGCAGTACTTC
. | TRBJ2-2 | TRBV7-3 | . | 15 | CASSATGGDAGELFF | TGTGCCAGCAGCGCCACAGGGGGGGACGCCGGGGAGCTGTTTTTT
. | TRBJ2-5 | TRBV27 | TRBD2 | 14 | CASSLGLAGETQYF | TGTGCCAGCAGCCTCGGACTAGCTGGGGAGACCCAGTACTTC
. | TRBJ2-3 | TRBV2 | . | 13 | CASGGHFTDTQYF | TGTGCCAGCGGGGGACACTTCACAGATACGCAGTATTTT
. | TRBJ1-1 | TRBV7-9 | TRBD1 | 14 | CASSLPGQGVEAFF | TGTGCCAGCAGCCTCCCGGGACAGGGTGTTGAAGCTTTCTTT
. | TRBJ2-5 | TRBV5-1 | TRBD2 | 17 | CASSLGGLAGYQETQYF | TGCGCCAGCAGCTTGGGAGGACTAGCGGGGTACCAAGAGACCCAGTACTTC
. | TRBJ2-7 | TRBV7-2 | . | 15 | CASSLTGTATYEQYF | TGTGCCAGCAGCCTCACCGGGACTGCAACCTACGAGCAGTACTTC
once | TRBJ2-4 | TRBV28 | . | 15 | CASSLLQGAKNIQYF | TGTGCCAGCAGCTTGCTGCAGGGAGCCAAAAACATTCAGTACTTC
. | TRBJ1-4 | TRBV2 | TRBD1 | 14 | CASSEITGVEKLFF | TGTGCCAGCAGTGAGATTACAGGGGTGGAAAAACTGTTTTTT
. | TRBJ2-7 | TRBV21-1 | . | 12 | CARGLAGAMQYF | TGTGCCAGGGGGCTAGCGGGGGCCATGCAGTACTTC
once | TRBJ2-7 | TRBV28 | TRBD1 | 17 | CASRTILRRQGIYEQYF | TGTGCCAGCAGGACCATACTCAGGAGACAGGGAATCTACGAGCAGTACTTC
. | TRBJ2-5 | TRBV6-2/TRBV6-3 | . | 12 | CASSYTRGTQYF | TGTGCCAGCAGTTACACCCGGGGGACCCAGTACTTC
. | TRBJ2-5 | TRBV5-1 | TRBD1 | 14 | CASSYDRAQETQYF | TGCGCCAGCAGCTACGACAGGGCCCAAGAGACCCAGTACTTC
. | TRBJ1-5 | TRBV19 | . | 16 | CASSIFVRGSNQPQHF | TGTGCCAGTAGTATCTTCGTACGGGGGAGCAATCAGCCCCAGCATTTT
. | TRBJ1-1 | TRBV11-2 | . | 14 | CASSLEPAETEAFF | TGTGCCAGCAGCTTAGAGCCGGCGGAGACTGAAGCTTTCTTT
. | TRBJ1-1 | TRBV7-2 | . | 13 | CASSNRMNTEAFF | TGTGCCAGCAGCAACAGAATGAACACTGAAGCTTTCTTT
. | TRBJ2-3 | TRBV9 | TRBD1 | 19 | CASSAQRDGGDRGADTQYF | TGTGCCAGCAGCGCCCAGAGGGACGGGGGGGACAGGGGAGCAGATACGCAGTATTTT
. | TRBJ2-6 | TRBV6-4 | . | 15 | CASSDGSSGANVLTF | TGTGCCAGCAGTGATGGGAGCTCTGGGGCCAACGTCCTGACTTTC
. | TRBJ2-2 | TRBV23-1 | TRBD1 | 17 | CASTPPVGQDNTGELFF | TGCGCCAGCACCCCCCCGGTGGGACAGGATAACACCGGGGAGCTGTTTTTT
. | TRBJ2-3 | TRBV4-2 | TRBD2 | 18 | CASSQATGTSGRSVTQYF | TGTGCCAGCAGCCAAGCCACAGGGACTAGCGGGAGGAGCGTTACGCAGTATTTT
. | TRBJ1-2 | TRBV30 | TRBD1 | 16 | CAWKGWPRDRIYGYTF | TGTGCCTGGAAGGGCTGGCCCCGGGACAGAATCTATGGCTACACCTTC
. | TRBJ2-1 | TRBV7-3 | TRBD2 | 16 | CASSLRRGGEYNEQFF | TGTGCCAGCAGCTTAAGGCGGGGGGGCGAATACAATGAGCAGTTCTTC
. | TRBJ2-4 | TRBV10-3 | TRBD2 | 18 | CAISDPGLAELAKNIQYF | TGTGCCATCAGTGATCCGGGACTAGCGGAACTAGCCAAAAACATTCAGTACTTC
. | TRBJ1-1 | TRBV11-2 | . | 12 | CASGQGSTEAFF | TGTGCCAGCGGGCAGGGTAGCACTGAAGCTTTCTTT
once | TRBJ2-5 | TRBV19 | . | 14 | CASSRVLVQETQYF | TGTGCCAGTAGTCGAGTGCTAGTCCAAGAGACCCAGTACTTC
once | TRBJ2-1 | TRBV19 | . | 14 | CASSIRIPGYEQFF | TGTGCCAGTAGTATACGTATCCCGGGATATGAGCAGTTCTTC
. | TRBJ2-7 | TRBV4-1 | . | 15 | CASSQDGGSSYEQYF | TGCGCCAGCAGCCAAGATGGGGGGAGCTCCTACGAGCAGTACTTC
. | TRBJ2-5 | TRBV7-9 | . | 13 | CASSLLSGETQYF | TGTGCCAGCAGCTTACTTAGCGGCGAGACCCAGTACTTC
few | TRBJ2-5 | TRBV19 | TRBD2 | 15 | CASSMGGLAGKTQYF | TGTGCCAGTAGTATGGGAGGACTAGCGGGAAAGACCCAGTACTTC